Below are 32 T cell receptor beta chains sequenced from a single sample in a study of blood T cell repertoires in COVID-19. Profiling relied on immunoSEQ multiplex PCR, and the TCRdb table lists in-frame clones only, not all of them. The data contain about 200,000 clones, approximately 91% of them singletons. Sequences were obtained from peripheral blood. The origin of the receptors is a man aged 55 to 70 who had recovered from COVID-19.

This chain links TRBV7-8 with TRBJ2-7; D is perhaps TRBD1 (6 bases). V dropped 2 bases and J dropped 5 bases, with 10 bases sitting between them. The CDR3 contains 13 residues. CDR1 and CDR2 from the germline V gene are SGHVS and FQNEAQ. The CDR3 sequence is CASSLRQVNEQYF. The CDR3 region has the DNA TGTGCCAGCAGCTTACGACAGGTGAACGAGCAGTACTTC.

The rearrangement links TRBV2 to TRBJ1-4; possible D gene TRBD1, 6 bases. Germline CDR1 reads SNHLY; CDR2 reads FYNNEI. V was clipped by 7 bases and J by 0 bases, with 18 bases between them. The CDR3 consists of 17 residues. Here the CDR3 DNA reads TGTGCCAGCAATGAGTGGGGGGGCGGCTCAACTAATGAAAAACTGTTTTTT. Protein product: CASNEWGGGSTNEKLFF.

The chain combines TRBV3-1 (or the pseudogene TRBV3-2) with TRBJ1-1; D is perhaps TRBD1 (6 bases). CDR3 length equals 14 residues. CDR1 is LGHDT, CDR2 YNNKEL, per germline (reference sequence). Between the trimmed V and J ends, which lost 3 bases and 9 bases, there was a span of 17 bases. The CDR3, as DNA: TGTGCCAGCAGCCACGGTGAGAGAGGGGGACAAGCTTTCTTT. This sequence encodes CASSHGERGGQAFF.

This chain joins TRBV9 and TRBJ1-3; 10 bases match TRBD1. Trimming at V came to 1 base and at J to 4 bases, leaving 8 bases not matched to a gene. The CDR3 consists of 17 residues. The germline gives CDR1 SGDLS, CDR2 YYNGEE. The CDR3 loop reads CASSVLGQGGPGNTIYF. The CDR3 DNA reads as TGTGCCAGCAGCGTACTTGGACAGGGGGGCCCGGGAAACACCATATATTTT.

The chain couples TRBV7-2 to TRBJ2-1, with D tentatively TRBD2 (6 bases). V was shortened by 5 bases and J by 8 bases, with 13 bases between the two germline ends. The CDR3 is 13 amino acids. CDR1 is SGHTA and CDR2 is FQGNSA in the germline V gene. CDR3 in DNA: TGTGCCAGCAGCCTGGGACTCCTGGATGAGCAGTTCTTC. Translation: CASSLGLLDEQFF.

This chain links TRBV10-3 with TRBJ1-2; D is unclear. The CDR3 loop spans 12 amino acids. V gave up 2 bases and J gave up 3 bases, with 4 bases separating them. The germline V gene has CDR1 ENHRY and CDR2 SYGVKD. CDR3 bases: TGTGCCATCAGTGAGGTCGACTATGGCTACACCTTC. Its protein is CAISEVDYGYTF.

The rearrangement joins TRBV6-5 to TRBJ1-2; D remains ambiguous. V was shortened by 9 bases and J by 2 bases, with 16 bases between the two germline ends. The CDR3 spans 14 residues. The germline CDR1 and CDR2 sequences are MNHEY and SVGAGI. As DNA, the CDR3 is TGTGCCAGTCGGACTCCACTGGCCAACTATGGCTACACCTTC. Translation gives CASRTPLANYGYTF.

The CDR3 DNA follows: TGTGCCAGCAGTTACTCGGACAGCTCCTACGAGCAGTACTTC. Amino acid sequence: CASSYSDSSYEQYF. The chain is built from TRBV6-5 and TRBJ2-7; D is possibly TRBD1 (6 bases). Germline values: CDR1 MNHEY, CDR2 SVGAGI. V shed 0 bases and J shed 0 bases, with 6 bases lying between them. The length of the CDR3 is 14 residues.

The CDR3 nucleotides are TGTGCCAGCAGCCAAGGTCTGGGGGCGAGCACCGGGGAGCTGTTTTTT. Its translation is CASSQGLGASTGELFF. The rearrangement links TRBV14 to TRBJ2-2; possible D gene TRBD1, 6 bases. There are 16 residues in the CDR3. Germline V CDR1 and CDR2: SGHDN, FVKESK. V lost 1 base to trimming and J lost 4 bases, with 13 bases between them.

Remarks on this clone: One junction end disagrees with the germline gene, perhaps due to a read error. DNA of the CDR3: TGTGCCAGCAGCTTGGTGGCGGGACAGGGAGTTACGGACTTC. It translates to CASSLVAGQGVTDF. The chain employs TRBV5-5 and TRBJ2-7, with 9 bases that match TRBD1. The CDR3 spans 14 residues. Germline loops: CDR1 SGHKS, CDR2 YYEKEE (reference sequence).

This chain joins TRBV19 and TRBJ2-3; a possible D gene is TRBD2 (5 bases). Trimming removed 6 bases from V and 4 bases from J, with 14 bases in between. CDR3 size: 14 residues. CDR1 and CDR2 (germline): LNHDA, SQIVND (reference sequence). CDR3 sequence (DNA): TGTGCCAGTAGCCCCTTCCGGGATTCAGATACGCAGTATTTT. Translating gives CASSPFRDSDTQYF.

This rearrangement joins TRBV11-3 to TRBJ2-1, with 12 positions matching TRBD2. The junction had 14 bases not matched to a gene; V was cut back by 5 bases and J by 9 bases. This CDR3 spans 17 amino acids. Germline assignment: CDR1 SGHNT and CDR2 YENEEA. CDR3 region: CASSPSRASGRVGEQFF. CDR3 DNA: TGTGCCAGCAGCCCGTCCCGGGCTAGCGGGAGGGTCGGTGAGCAGTTCTTC. Variable domain in full (rest from reference TRBV11-3 and TRBJ2-1): EAGVVQSPRYKIIEKKQPVAFWCNPISGHNTLYWYLQNLGQGPELLIRYENEEAVDDSQLPKDRFSAERLKGVDSTLKIQPAELGDSAVYLCASSPSRASGRVGEQFFGPGTRLTVL.

The chain combines TRBV10-3 with TRBJ2-5, with 8 bases matching TRBD2. Germline V gene sequence: CDR1 ENHRY, CDR2 SYGVKD. V lost 6 bases to trimming and J lost 2 bases; unmatched junction nucleotides: 8. The CDR3 spans 15 residues. The CDR3 coding sequence is TGTGCCATCAGGGCCGGGGGGGGTTCACAAGAGACCCAGTACTTC. Its translation is CAIRAGGGSQETQYF.

The chain carries TRBV6-5 and TRBJ2-7, with TRBD1 identical over 8 bases. V lost 4 bases to trimming and J lost 5 bases; unmatched junction nucleotides: 10. The CDR3 is made up of 15 amino acids. Germline V gives CDR1 MNHEY, CDR2 SVGAGI. The DNA for the CDR3 is TGTGCCAGCAGTTCCCCTCCGGACAGGGATCACGAGCAGTACTTC. This gives the protein CASSSPPDRDHEQYF.

This chain joins TRBV4-3 and TRBJ1-6; 7 bases map to TRBD1. CDR3 length equals 21 residues. CDR1 is LGHNA, CDR2 YSLEER, per germline. With 0 bases clipped from V and 0 bases from J, the junction kept 14 bases outside the gene matches. The CDR3 loop is CASSQDLWDSRPSSYNSPLHF. The DNA for the CDR3 is TGCGCCAGCAGCCAAGATCTGTGGGACAGTCGCCCGAGCTCCTATAATTCACCCCTCCACTTT.

This clone was observed a single time. The chain has TRBV19 and TRBJ1-1; 9 nucleotides align to TRBD1. The CDR3 is 14 residues long. The ends lost 4 bases at V and 0 bases at J; junction bases unmatched: 0. Germline-derived CDR1 and CDR2 are LNHDA and SQIVND (reference sequence). The CDR3 DNA reads as TGTGCCAGTAGTAGGGACAGGGTGAACACTGAAGCTTTCTTT. Its translation is CASSRDRVNTEAFF.

This chain joins TRBV6-5 and TRBJ2-3; 7 positions agree with TRBD1. The CDR3 runs to 15 residues. V dropped 6 bases and J dropped 2; count of bases not matched to a gene: 8. Germline V lookup: CDR1 MNHEY, CDR2 SVGAGI. The CDR3 DNA is TGTGCCAGCAGACCTAGGGGGCAAAACACAGATACGCAGTATTTT. Amino acid sequence: CASRPRGQNTDTQYF.

The chain carries TRBV29-1 and TRBJ2-2; maybe TRBD2 (6 bases). Germline CDR1 is SQVTM and CDR2 is ANQGSEA. CDR3 length: 14 residues. The ends were cut back, 8 bases at V and 0 bases at J, with 13 bases in the middle. The CDR3, as DNA: TGCAGCACTAGCTTAGCAGCGAACACCGGGGAGCTGTTTTTT. The encoded protein is CSTSLAANTGELFF.

The chain couples TRBV12-5 to TRBJ2-7, with a possible D match to TRBD2 (6 bases). Trimming cost V 0 bases and J 1 base, with 10 bases left between them. CDR1 is LGHNT and CDR2 is FRNRAP in the germline V gene. The CDR3 has 15 residues. CDR3 bases: TGTGCTAGTGGTTTGGTACGCGGGAAGTCCTACGAGCAGTACTTC. This sequence encodes CASGLVRGKSYEQYF.

This chain connects TRBV3-1 (or the pseudogene TRBV3-2) to TRBJ2-3, with 11 bases matching TRBD1. Germline CDR1 reads LGHDT; CDR2 reads YNNKEL (reference sequence). V shed 0 bases and J 5 bases; nucleotides not matched to a gene: 10. This CDR3 contains 18 residues. The CDR3 bases are TGTGCCAGCAGCCAAGAAAGAGCCAGGACAGGGGGCAAAGATACGCAGTATTTT. Protein product: CASSQERARTGGKDTQYF.

The chain is built from TRBV6-5 and TRBJ1-1; 8 positions agree with TRBD1. V lost 5 bases, J lost 4 bases, and 9 bases stayed unmatched. CDR1 and CDR2 from the germline V gene are MNHEY and SVGAGI. The CDR3 loop spans 15 amino acids. The CDR3 nucleotides read TGTGCCAGCAGTCCCGGGACAGGCCGGGGCACTGAAGCTTTCTTT. The encoded protein is CASSPGTGRGTEAFF.

The genes are TRBV6-5 and TRBJ1-4; D is perhaps TRBD1 (5 bases). Trimming removed 2 bases from V and 8 bases from J, with 12 bases in between. This CDR3 contains 14 residues. Germline V lookup: CDR1 MNHEY, CDR2 SVGAGI. CDR3 loop: CASSYTGGDEKLFF. The CDR3 coding sequence is TGTGCCAGCAGTTACACAGGCGGGGACGAAAAACTGTTTTTT.

The chain recombines TRBV4-3 with TRBJ2-3; D is possibly TRBD2 (6 bases). The CDR3 has 15 residues. Deletions cut 0 bases from V and 7 bases from J, with 14 bases between. Germline CDR1 reads LGHNA; CDR2 reads YSLEER. DNA of the CDR3: TGCGCCAGCAGCCAAGATAACGGGGCGGGGAATACGCAGTATTTT. Protein product: CASSQDNGAGNTQYF.

Written as DNA, the CDR3 is TGTGCCAGCAGCCCCGGAGTAGGGGCGGGGAGGGAGACCCAGTACTTC. Amino acid sequence: CASSPGVGAGRETQYF. V usage is TRBV6-4 and J usage is TRBJ2-5; tentatively, D is TRBD2 (6 bases). CDR1 is MRHNA, CDR2 SNTAGT, per germline. The CDR3 runs 16 residues. V lost 6 bases, J lost 5 bases, and 22 bases lay in between.

The chain uses TRBV7-3 and TRBJ2-7; TRBD2 might be the D (6 bases). V lost 3 bases, J lost 9 bases, and 12 bases lay in between. This CDR3 spans 12 amino acids. CDR1 SGHTA and CDR2 FQGTGA come from the germline V gene. CDR3 loop: CASSLPGARQYF. In nucleotides, the CDR3 is TGTGCCAGCAGCTTGCCGGGAGCTCGGCAGTACTTC.

The chain combines TRBV5-1 with TRBJ2-3, with TRBD2 matching over 8 bases. The CDR3 contains 13 residues. V was clipped by 9 bases and J by 4 bases; unmatched bases: 7. CDR1 SGHRS and CDR2 YFSETQ come from the germline V gene. As DNA, the CDR3 is TGCGCCACCGGATCGGGGGGGTCAGATACGCAGTATTTT. It specifies CATGSGGSDTQYF.

V usage is TRBV7-2 and J usage is TRBJ1-1; D remains unclear. Germline V gene data show CDR1 as SGHTA and CDR2 as FQGNSA. The CDR3 runs to 13 residues. V lost 1 base and J 1 base, leaving 4 bases between the germline ends. In nucleotides, the CDR3 is TGTGCCAGCAGCTTAGACAGGAACACTGAAGCTTTCTTT. It yields the protein CASSLDRNTEAFF.

This CDR3 reads CASSPGPGAYEQYF. The CDR3 region has the DNA TGTGCCAGCTCACCAGGCCCGGGAGCCTACGAGCAGTACTTC. The rearrangement links TRBV18 to TRBJ2-7, with D maybe TRBD2 (6 bases). Germline-derived CDR1 and CDR2 are KGHSH and LQKENI. Trimming took 2 bases from V and 2 from J, leaving 10 bases between them. The CDR3 spans 14 residues.

The gene calls are TRBV5-1 and TRBJ2-1; a weak D match, TRBD2 (7 bases). CDR3 length: 15 amino acids. V lost 0 bases and J lost 3, with 10 bases in between. CDR1 and CDR2 (germline): SGHRS, YFSETQ. Written as DNA, the CDR3 is TGCGCCAGCAGCTTGGACAGGGACTACTACAATGAGCAGTTCTTC. Encoded protein: CASSLDRDYYNEQFF.

This chain joins TRBV3-1 (or the pseudogene TRBV3-2) and TRBJ1-2; 8 nucleotides line up with TRBD1. The V and J ends lost 4 bases and 4 bases, in that order; junction bases with no gene match: 11. From germline, CDR1 is LGHDT and CDR2 YNNKEL (reference sequence). The CDR3 contains 16 residues. CDR3 amino acids: CASSPGGGQGIYGYTF. The CDR3 nucleotides read TGTGCCAGCAGCCCGGGAGGAGGACAGGGAATCTATGGCTACACCTTC.

The genes are TRBV5-5 and TRBJ1-5; D remains unclear. The length of the CDR3 is 12 residues. The germline CDR1 and CDR2 sequences are SGHKS and YYEKEE (reference sequence). V was trimmed by 2 bases and J by 5 bases, leaving 5 bases between them. CDR3 DNA: TGTGCCAGCAGCTTTCAGGATCAGCCCCAGCATTTT. It yields the protein CASSFQDQPQHF. The full variable domain, completed using reference TRBV5-5 and TRBJ1-5, is DAGVTQSPTHLIKTRGQQVTLRCSPISGHKSVSWYQQVLGQGPQFIFQYYEKEERGRGNFPDRFSARQFPNYSSELNVNALLLGDSALYLCASSFQDQPQHFGDGTRLSIL.

This clone was picked up a small number of times. V and J are TRBV9 and TRBJ1-6, with TRBD1 as a possible D gene (5 bases). Trimming pared 0 bases from V and 9 bases from J, leaving 10 bases between. Germline CDR1 SGDLS, CDR2 YYNGEE. The CDR3 contains 14 residues. In DNA, the CDR3 is TGTGCCAGCAGCGTAGAGCCTCAGGGTTCACCCCTCCACTTT. Amino acids: CASSVEPQGSPLHF.